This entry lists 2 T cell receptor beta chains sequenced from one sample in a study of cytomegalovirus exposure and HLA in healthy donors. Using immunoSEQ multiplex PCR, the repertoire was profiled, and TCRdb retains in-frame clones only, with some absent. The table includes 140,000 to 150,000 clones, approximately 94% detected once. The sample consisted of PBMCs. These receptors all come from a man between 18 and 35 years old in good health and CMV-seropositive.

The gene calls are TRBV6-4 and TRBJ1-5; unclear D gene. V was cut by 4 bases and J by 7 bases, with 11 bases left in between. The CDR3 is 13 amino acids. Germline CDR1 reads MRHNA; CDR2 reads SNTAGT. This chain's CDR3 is CASSATARQPQHF. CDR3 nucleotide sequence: TGTGCCAGCAGTGCTACAGCCAGACAGCCCCAGCATTTT.

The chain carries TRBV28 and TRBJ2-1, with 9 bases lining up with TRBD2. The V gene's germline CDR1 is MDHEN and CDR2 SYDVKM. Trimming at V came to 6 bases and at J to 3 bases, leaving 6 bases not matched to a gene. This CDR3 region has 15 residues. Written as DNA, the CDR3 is TGTGCCAGCAGCAGACTAGCGGAGGGCTACAATGAGCAGTTCTTC. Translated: CASSRLAEGYNEQFF.